This T cell receptor (beta chain) was recorded in a study of T-cell memory formation after mild COVID-19. Study-wide results and caveats: Mostly located in CM and EM were contracting CD4+ clones, with contracting CD8+ clones located in EMRA. In pre-infection memory, a portion of responding clones appeared, which suggested that cross-reactive memory joined.

V was cut by 7 bases and J by 4 bases, with 10 bases left in between. CDR3 length: 11 amino acids. Germline V gives CDR1 SQVTM, CDR2 ANQGSEA. A note on this clonotype: What it binds is not known.

5'RACE with constant-segment primers built TCRalpha and TCRbeta cDNA libraries with UMIs. TCRdb passed the 5' RACE reads through MiXCR, listing each CDR3 protein once. The sample yields roughly 190,000 distinct CDR3 sequences, about 17% seen once. Sequences were obtained from PBMCs or a T cell subset sorted from them (not recorded which). J is TRBJ2-5 and V is TRBV29-1; D is uncertain. The receptor was derived from an adult woman who had mild COVID-19 (a few samples of this study predate the infection). Cell type and time point are not known. The CDR3 DNA reads TGCAGCGGGTTGGGCAGAGAGACCCAGTACTTC. Residues: CSGLGRETQYF.